This TCR beta chain was identified in a study of response to subunit inactivated influenza vaccine. Study-level results: Few additional T cells are recruited per seasonal influenza vaccination, authors suggested.

From the RT-PCR reads, TCRdb called clonotypes with MiXCR, one entry per CDR3 protein. The table lists 750,000 to 850,000 distinct CDR3 sequences, approximately 18% of them singletons. There are 15 residues in the CDR3. Germline CDR1 is SGHTA and CDR2 is FQGNSA. V was shortened by 6 bases and J by 7 bases, with 21 bases between the two germline ends. The sample holds a few counts of this clonotype. Its antigen is still unknown. This TCR came from a man in his forties or fifties who received an inactivated influenza vaccine. The genes are TRBV7-2 and TRBJ2-5; perhaps TRBD1 as D (5 bases). This specimen consisted of PBMCs from blood, obtained around 5 days after vaccination. CDR3 nucleotides: TGTGCCAGCAGTGAACAGGAAGGCCCGCGCAGGACCCAGTACTTC. Its translation: CASSEQEGPRRTQYF.